There are a few counts of the clone carrying this T cell receptor beta chain. The antigen is not known. These data originate in a study of cytomegalovirus exposure and HLA in healthy donors. The PCR contained 60 Vbeta and 13 Jbeta primers. Assay used: immunoSEQ multiplex PCR; TCRdb lists only in-frame clones, some missing. This sample yields around 100,000 clones, of which 70% to 80% are seen a single time; about 2.8% belongs to the top ten. V was cut by 5 bases and J by 1 base, with 8 bases left in between. This CDR3 is built from 13 residues. The V gene's germline CDR1 is MNHNY and CDR2 SVGAGI (reference sequence). General study points: Evidence from a later analysis indicated that most CMV-associated TCR beta chains looked HLA-restricted. Reports showed the classifier diagnosing cytomegalovirus status with high specificity and sensitivity. Data from an earlier analysis indicated that most TCR beta V segments were productive either about 87% or about 30% of the time. Later analysis placed DRB1 highest and HLA-C lowest in TCR association rates, which differed by HLA locus.

The sequence came from a middle-aged man in good health and CMV-seropositive. The sequenced sample was PBMCs. This chain connects TRBV6-6 to TRBJ1-1, with D perhaps TRBD1 (5 bases). This chain's CDR3 is CASSGGGNTEAFF. The CDR3 DNA is TGTGCCAGCAGTGGGGGGGGGAACACTGAAGCTTTCTTT.